The T cell receptor (beta chain) described here comes from a study of cytomegalovirus exposure and HLA in healthy donors. Whole-study context: Unique TCRs from HLA-typed donors, 75 million to 100 million of them, were held in an early data release.

From germline, CDR1 is SGDLS and CDR2 YYNGEE. Trimming removed 2 bases from V and 5 bases from J; junction bases left unmatched: 6. The CDR3 has 15 residues. Study-wide findings and caveats: It was shown in a later analysis that HLA-associated TCR beta chains were more clonally expanded than other, equally common chains.

13 Jbeta primers and 60 Vbeta primers were used for the PCR. Clones were sequenced by immunoSEQ multiplex PCR, and TCRdb holds only the in-frame ones, with some missing. The sample gives under 80,000 clones, 65% to 70% of which show up once; 2% to 2.5% is in the top ten. This clone occurred once. The target antigen is unknown. This TCR derives from a woman under 40 in good health and CMV-seronegative. The specimen sequenced was PBMCs. The rearrangement joins TRBV9 to TRBJ2-5; 10 bases match TRBD2. The CDR3 sequence: CASSVERGGRETQYF. In DNA, the CDR3 is TGTGCCAGCAGCGTGGAGCGGGGGGGCCGGGAGACCCAGTACTTC.